The rows below give T cell receptor beta chains drawn from one sample of a study of T cell repertoires in cytomegalovirus infection. TCRdb re-derived calls from the reads in MiXCR, one entry per CDR3 protein. Of 400,000 to 550,000 distinct CDR3 sequences in the sample, 10% to 12% are singletons; the top ten hold roughly 10%. The source material was PBMCs. The receptor source for this set is a human donor in good health (CMV status not recorded). Some clones in this sample may be carry-over from other donors' samples. Both conserved end residues are part of each CDR3. Each record gives: CDR3 length, clone size, V gene, D gene, J gene, CDR3 DNA, CDR3 protein. D genes are given only for firm matches. Where a row states a size, it is once, few, many or the class of an expanded clone; other rows omit it.

len: 15; abundance: many; v_gene: TRBV11-1; d_gene: NA; j_gene: TRBJ2-1; CDR3nt: TGTGCCAGCAGCTTTGGGACGGGAGAGTTTTATGAGCAGTTCTTC; CDR3aa: CASSFGTGEFYEQFF
len: 13; abundance: many; v_gene: TRBV7-8; d_gene: NA; j_gene: TRBJ1-4; CDR3nt: TGTGCCAGCAGCTTAGGCGTAGGGGGGCAACTGTTTTTT; CDR3aa: CASSLGVGGQLFF
len: 15; abundance: many; v_gene: TRBV7-9; d_gene: NA; j_gene: TRBJ1-5; CDR3nt: TGTGCCAGCTCACCCGCAGGGGCTAACAATCAGCCCCAGCATTTT; CDR3aa: CASSPAGANNQPQHF
len: 16; abundance: once; v_gene: TRBV7-3; d_gene: TRBD1; j_gene: TRBJ2-1; CDR3nt: TGTGCCAGCAGCTTAAAAGTTGGGGACAGGGTCAATGAGCAGTTCTTC; CDR3aa: CASSLKVGDRVNEQFF
len: 15; abundance: many; v_gene: TRBV12-3/TRBV12-4; d_gene: TRBD2; j_gene: TRBJ2-7; CDR3nt: TGTGCCAGCAGCCTGGGTGGCGGGAGCTACTACGAGCAGTACTTC; CDR3aa: CASSLGGGSYYEQYF
len: 15; abundance: NA; v_gene: TRBV24-1; d_gene: NA; j_gene: TRBJ1-1; CDR3nt: TGTGCCACCAGTGATCCAGGGACGGGGAACACTGAAGCTTTCTTT; CDR3aa: CATSDPGTGNTEAFF
len: 15; abundance: few; v_gene: TRBV20-1; d_gene: NA; j_gene: TRBJ1-5; CDR3nt: TGCAGTGCCCCGCGGGCCTCAGCGGACGGTCAGCCCCAGCATTTT; CDR3aa: CSAPRASADGQPQHF
len: 14; abundance: many; v_gene: TRBV7-9; d_gene: TRBD2; j_gene: TRBJ2-7; CDR3nt: TGTGCCAGTGCGGCTAGCGGGATTCCCTACGAGCAGTACTTC; CDR3aa: CASAASGIPYEQYF
len: 17; abundance: many; v_gene: TRBV10-3; d_gene: NA; j_gene: TRBJ2-3; CDR3nt: TGTGCCATCAGTGAGTCGTTGCCCACCTCTAGCACAGATACGCAGTATTTT; CDR3aa: CAISESLPTSSTDTQYF
len: 13; abundance: few; v_gene: TRBV28; d_gene: NA; j_gene: TRBJ1-5; CDR3nt: TGTGCCAGCGCCCCGGGGCTGGGTCAGCCCCAGCATTTT; CDR3aa: CASAPGLGQPQHF
len: 17; abundance: NA; v_gene: TRBV4-2; d_gene: TRBD2; j_gene: TRBJ2-7; CDR3nt: TGTGCCAGCAGCGAAGCAGGTTGGGGACTAGCGGTTTACGAGCAGTACTTC; CDR3aa: CASSEAGWGLAVYEQYF
len: 16; abundance: many; v_gene: TRBV7-2; d_gene: NA; j_gene: TRBJ1-2; CDR3nt: TGTGCCAGCAGCCGTCCTGGACGATCTCCCCAGGGTGGCTACACCTTC; CDR3aa: CASSRPGRSPQGGYTF
len: 15; abundance: many; v_gene: TRBV7-2; d_gene: NA; j_gene: TRBJ1-5; CDR3nt: TGTGCCAGCAGCTTAGAGCTCGGGGGCAATCAGCCCCAGCATTTT; CDR3aa: CASSLELGGNQPQHF